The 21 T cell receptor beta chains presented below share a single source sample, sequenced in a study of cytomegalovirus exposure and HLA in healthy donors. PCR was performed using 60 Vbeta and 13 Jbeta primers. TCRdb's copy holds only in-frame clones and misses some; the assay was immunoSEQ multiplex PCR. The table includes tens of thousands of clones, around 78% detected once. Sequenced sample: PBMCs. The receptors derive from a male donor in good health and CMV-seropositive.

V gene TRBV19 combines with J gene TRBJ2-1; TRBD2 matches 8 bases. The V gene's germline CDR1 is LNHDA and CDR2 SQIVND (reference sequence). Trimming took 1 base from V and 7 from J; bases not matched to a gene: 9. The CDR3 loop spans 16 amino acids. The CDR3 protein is CASSIALAEGWNEQFF. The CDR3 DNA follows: TGTGCCAGTAGTATAGCACTAGCGGAGGGATGGAATGAGCAGTTCTTC.

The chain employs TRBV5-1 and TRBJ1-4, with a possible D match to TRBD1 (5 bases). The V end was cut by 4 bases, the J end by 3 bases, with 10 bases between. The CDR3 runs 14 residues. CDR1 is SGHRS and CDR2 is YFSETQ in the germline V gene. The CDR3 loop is CASSLGRANEKLFF. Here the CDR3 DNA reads TGCGCCAGCAGCCTGGGGCGGGCTAATGAAAAACTGTTTTTT.

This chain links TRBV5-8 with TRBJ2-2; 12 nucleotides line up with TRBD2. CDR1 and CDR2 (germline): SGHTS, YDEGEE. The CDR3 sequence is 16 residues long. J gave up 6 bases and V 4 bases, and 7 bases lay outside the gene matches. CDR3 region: CASSNPTSGGAGELFF. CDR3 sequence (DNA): TGTGCCAGCAGCAACCCGACTAGCGGGGGAGCCGGGGAGCTGTTTTTT.

This CDR3 is CAWRSSGSVSYEQYF. In nucleotides, the CDR3 is TGTGCCTGGAGGTCTAGCGGGAGTGTATCCTACGAGCAGTACTTC. The J gene is TRBJ2-7, the V gene TRBV30, with 10 bases lining up with TRBD2. The V segment lost 3 bases and the J segment 1 base; nucleotides outside the gene matches: 6. Germline loops: CDR1 GTSNPN, CDR2 SVGIG (reference sequence). The CDR3 runs 15 residues.

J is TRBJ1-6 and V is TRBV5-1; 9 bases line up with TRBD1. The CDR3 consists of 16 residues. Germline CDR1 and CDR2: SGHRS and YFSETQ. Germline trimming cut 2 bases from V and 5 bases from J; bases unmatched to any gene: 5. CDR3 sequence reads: CASSLGDRENNSPLHF. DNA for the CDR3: TGCGCCAGCAGCTTAGGGGACAGGGAAAATAATTCACCCCTCCACTTT.

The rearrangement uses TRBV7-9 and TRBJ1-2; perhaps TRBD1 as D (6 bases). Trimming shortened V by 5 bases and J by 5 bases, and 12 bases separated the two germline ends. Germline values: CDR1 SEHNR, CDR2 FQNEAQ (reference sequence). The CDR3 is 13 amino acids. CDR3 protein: CASSQGGAYGYTF. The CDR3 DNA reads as TGTGCCAGCAGCCAAGGGGGGGCATATGGCTACACCTTC. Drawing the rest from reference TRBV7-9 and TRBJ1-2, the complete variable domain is DTGVSQNPRHKITKRGQNVTFRCDPISEHNRLYWYRQTLGQGPEFLTYFQNEAQLEKSRLLSDRFSAERPKGSFSTLEIQRTEQGDSAMYLCASSQGGAYGYTFGSGTRLTVV.

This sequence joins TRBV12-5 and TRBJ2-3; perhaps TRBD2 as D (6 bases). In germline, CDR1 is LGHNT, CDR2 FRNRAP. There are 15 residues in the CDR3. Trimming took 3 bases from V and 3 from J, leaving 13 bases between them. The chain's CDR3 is CASGFTPSATDTQYF. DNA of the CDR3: TGTGCTAGTGGTTTTACCCCTAGCGCAACAGATACGCAGTATTTT.

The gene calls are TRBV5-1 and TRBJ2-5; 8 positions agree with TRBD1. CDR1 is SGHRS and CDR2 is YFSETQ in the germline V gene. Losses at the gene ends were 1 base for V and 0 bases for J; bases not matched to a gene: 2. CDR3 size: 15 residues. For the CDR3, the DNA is TGCGCCAGCAGCTTGTGGACAGGGAACCAAGAGACCCAGTACTTC. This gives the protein CASSLWTGNQETQYF.

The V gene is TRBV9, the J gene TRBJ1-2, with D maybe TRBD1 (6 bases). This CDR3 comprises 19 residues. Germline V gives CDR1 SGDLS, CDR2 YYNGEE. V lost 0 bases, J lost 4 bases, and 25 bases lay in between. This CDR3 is CASSVAGNRLGTRAYGYTF. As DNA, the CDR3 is TGTGCCAGCAGCGTAGCAGGGAACCGACTGGGGACACGCGCCTATGGCTACACCTTC.

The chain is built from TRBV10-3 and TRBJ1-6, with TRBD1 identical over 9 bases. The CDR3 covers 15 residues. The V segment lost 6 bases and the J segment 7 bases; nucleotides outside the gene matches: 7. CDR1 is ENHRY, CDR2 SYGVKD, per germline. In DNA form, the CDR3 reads TGTGCCATCAGCCCAAGGGACAGGGAGAATTCACCCCTCCACTTT. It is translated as CAISPRDRENSPLHF.

In DNA, the CDR3 is TGTGCCAGCAGTTCTTCTCGGGTACCCTACAATGAGCAGTTCTTC. It is translated as CASSSSRVPYNEQFF. The V and J genes are TRBV7-8 and TRBJ2-1; D call uncertain. This CDR3 comprises 15 residues. Germline CDR1 is SGHVS and CDR2 is FQNEAQ. Trimming pared 6 bases from V and 2 bases from J, leaving 14 bases between. The full variable domain, in which reference TRBV7-8 and TRBJ2-1 provide the parts outside the CDR3, is GAGVSQSPRYKVAKRGQDVALRCDPISGHVSLFWYQQALGQGPEFLTYFQNEAQLDKSGLPSDRFFAERPEGSVSTLKIQRTQQEDSAVYLCASSSSRVPYNEQFFGPGTRLTVL.

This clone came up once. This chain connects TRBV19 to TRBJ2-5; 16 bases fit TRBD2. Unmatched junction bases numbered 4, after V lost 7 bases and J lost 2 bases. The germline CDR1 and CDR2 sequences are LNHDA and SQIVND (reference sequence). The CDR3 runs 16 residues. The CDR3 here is CASTLGLAGGQETQYF. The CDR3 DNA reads TGTGCCAGTACCCTGGGACTAGCGGGAGGGCAAGAGACCCAGTACTTC. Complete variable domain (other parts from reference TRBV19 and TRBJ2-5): DGGITQSPKYLFRKEGQNVTLSCEQNLNHDAMYWYRQDPGQGLRLIYYSQIVNDFQKGDIAEGYSVSREKKESFPLTVTSAQKNPTAFYLCASTLGLAGGQETQYFGPGTRLLVL.

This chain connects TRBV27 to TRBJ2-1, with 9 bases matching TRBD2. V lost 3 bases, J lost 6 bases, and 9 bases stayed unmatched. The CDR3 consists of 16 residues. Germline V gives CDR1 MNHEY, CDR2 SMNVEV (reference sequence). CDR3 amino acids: CASSLLAGGRFNEQFF. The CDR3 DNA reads TGTGCCAGCAGTTTGCTGGCGGGAGGGCGGTTCAATGAGCAGTTCTTC.

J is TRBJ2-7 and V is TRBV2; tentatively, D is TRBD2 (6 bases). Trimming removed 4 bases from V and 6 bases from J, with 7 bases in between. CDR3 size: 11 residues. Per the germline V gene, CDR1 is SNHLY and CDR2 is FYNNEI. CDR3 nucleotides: TGTGCCAGCAGTGGGGGACTCGAGCAGTACTTC. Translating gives CASSGGLEQYF.

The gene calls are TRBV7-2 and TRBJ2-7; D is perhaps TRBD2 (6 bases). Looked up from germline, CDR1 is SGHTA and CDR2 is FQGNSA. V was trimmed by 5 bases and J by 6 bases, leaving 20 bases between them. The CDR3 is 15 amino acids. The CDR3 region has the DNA TGTGCCAGCAGCCGAGAGGAGGGTTCGCTCCCCGAGCAGTACTTC. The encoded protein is CASSREEGSLPEQYF.

DNA of the CDR3: TGTGCCAGTAGTATTGACGGGTGGGGCCGGGACAGTTATCAGCCCCAGCATTTT. Its translation: CASSIDGWGRDSYQPQHF. The V and J genes are TRBV19 and TRBJ1-5; 7 bases map to TRBD1. The junction had 16 bases not matched to a gene; V was cut back by 3 bases and J by 5 bases. CDR1 is LNHDA and CDR2 is SQIVND in the germline V gene (reference sequence). The CDR3 is made up of 18 amino acids.

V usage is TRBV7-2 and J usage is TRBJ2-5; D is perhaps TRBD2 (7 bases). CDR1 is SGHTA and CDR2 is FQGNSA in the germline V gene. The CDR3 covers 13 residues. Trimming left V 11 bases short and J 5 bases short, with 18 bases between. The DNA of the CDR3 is TGTGCCGGGGGTGGGGGGGCCCGCGAGACCCAGTACTTC. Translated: CAGGGGARETQYF.

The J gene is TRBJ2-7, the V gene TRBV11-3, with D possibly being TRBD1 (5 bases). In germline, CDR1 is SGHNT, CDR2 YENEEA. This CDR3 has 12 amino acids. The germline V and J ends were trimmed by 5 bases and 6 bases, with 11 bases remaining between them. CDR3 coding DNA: TGTGCCAGCAGCCAGGGTATGGCCGAGCAGTACTTC. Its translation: CASSQGMAEQYF.

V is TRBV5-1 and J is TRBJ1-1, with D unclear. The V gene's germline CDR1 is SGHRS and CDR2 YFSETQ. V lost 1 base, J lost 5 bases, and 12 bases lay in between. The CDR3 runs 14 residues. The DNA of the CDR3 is TGCGCCAGCAGCTTGAGCTCCACGGGGACTGAAGCTTTCTTT. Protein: CASSLSSTGTEAFF. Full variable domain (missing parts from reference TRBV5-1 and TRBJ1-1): KAGVTQTPRYLIKTRGQQVTLSCSPISGHRSVSWYQQTPGQGLQFLFEYFSETQRNKGNFPGRFSGRQFSNSRSEMNVSTLELGDSALYLCASSLSSTGTEAFFGQGTRLTVV.

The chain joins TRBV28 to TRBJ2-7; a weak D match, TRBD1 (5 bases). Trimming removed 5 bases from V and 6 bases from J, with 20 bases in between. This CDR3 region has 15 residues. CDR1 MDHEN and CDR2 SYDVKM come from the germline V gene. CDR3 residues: CASSPTGRRGSEQYF. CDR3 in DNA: TGTGCCAGCAGTCCAACAGGAAGGCGAGGAAGCGAGCAGTACTTC.

The DNA of the CDR3 is TGTGCCAGCAGCGTAGCCGCAGGATCGGACGAGCAGTACTTC. This translates into CASSVAAGSDEQYF. The chain carries TRBV9 and TRBJ2-7; D gene ambiguous. This CDR3 comprises 14 residues. In germline, CDR1 is SGDLS, CDR2 YYNGEE. Trimming cost V 0 bases and J 5 bases, with 12 bases left between them. Variable domain in full (rest from reference TRBV9 and TRBJ2-7): DSGVTQTPKHLITATGQRVTLRCSPRSGDLSVYWYQQSLDQGLQFLIQYYNGEERAKGNILERFSAQQFPDLHSELNLSSLELGDSALYFCASSVAAGSDEQYFGPGTRLTVT.